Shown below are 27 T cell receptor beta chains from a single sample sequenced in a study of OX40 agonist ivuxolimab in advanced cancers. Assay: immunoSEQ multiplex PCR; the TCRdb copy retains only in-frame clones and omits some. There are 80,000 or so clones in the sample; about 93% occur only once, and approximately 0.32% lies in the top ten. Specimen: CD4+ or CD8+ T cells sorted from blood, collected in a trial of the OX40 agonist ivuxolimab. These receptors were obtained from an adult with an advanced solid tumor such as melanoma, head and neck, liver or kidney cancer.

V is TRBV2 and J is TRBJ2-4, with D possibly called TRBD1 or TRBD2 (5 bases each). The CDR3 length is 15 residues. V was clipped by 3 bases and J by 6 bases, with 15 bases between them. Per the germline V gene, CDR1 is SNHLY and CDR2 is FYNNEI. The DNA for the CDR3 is TGTGCCAGCAGTGACGTGGGGGTATTGGGAAACATTCAGTACTTC. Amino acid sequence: CASSDVGVLGNIQYF.

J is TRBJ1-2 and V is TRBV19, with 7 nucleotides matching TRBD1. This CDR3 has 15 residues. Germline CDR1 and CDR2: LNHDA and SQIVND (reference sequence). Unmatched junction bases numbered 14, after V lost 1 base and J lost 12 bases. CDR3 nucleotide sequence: TGTGCCAGTAGTATAGGGCGGGACAGAGCGAAGTCTGACACCTTC. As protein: CASSIGRDRAKSDTF. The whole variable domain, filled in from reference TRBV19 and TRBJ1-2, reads DGGITQSPKYLFRKEGQNVTLSCEQNLNHDAMYWYRQDPGQGLRLIYYSQIVNDFQKGDIAEGYSVSREKKESFPLTVTSAQKNPTAFYLCASSIGRDRAKSDTFGSGTRLTVV.

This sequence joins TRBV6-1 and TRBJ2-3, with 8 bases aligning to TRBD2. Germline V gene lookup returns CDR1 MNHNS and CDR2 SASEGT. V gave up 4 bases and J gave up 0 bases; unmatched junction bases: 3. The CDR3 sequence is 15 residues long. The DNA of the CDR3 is TGTGCCAGCAGTGTCTTAGCGGGAAGCACAGATACGCAGTATTTT. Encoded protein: CASSVLAGSTDTQYF.

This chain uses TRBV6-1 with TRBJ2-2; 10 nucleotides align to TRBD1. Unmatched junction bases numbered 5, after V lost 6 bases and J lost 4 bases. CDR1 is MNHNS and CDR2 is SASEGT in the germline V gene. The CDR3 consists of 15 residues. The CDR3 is CASRPTGGFTGELFF. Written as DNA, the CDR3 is TGTGCCAGCAGACCGACAGGGGGCTTCACCGGGGAGCTGTTTTTT.

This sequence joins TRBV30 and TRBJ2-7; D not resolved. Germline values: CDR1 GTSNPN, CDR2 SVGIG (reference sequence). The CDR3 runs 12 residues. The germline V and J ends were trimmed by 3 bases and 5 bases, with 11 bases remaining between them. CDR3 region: CAWSRMGNEQYF. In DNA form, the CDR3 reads TGTGCCTGGAGCAGAATGGGGAACGAGCAGTACTTC.

The CDR3 DNA is TGTGCCAGCTCACCACAGGGGGCTAGTGGCACTGAAGCTTTCTTT. It specifies CASSPQGASGTEAFF. V gene TRBV18 combines with J gene TRBJ1-1; TRBD1 agrees at 7 bases. In germline, CDR1 is KGHSH, CDR2 LQKENI. The CDR3 covers 15 residues. J lost 4 bases, V lost 1 base, and 6 bases had no gene match.

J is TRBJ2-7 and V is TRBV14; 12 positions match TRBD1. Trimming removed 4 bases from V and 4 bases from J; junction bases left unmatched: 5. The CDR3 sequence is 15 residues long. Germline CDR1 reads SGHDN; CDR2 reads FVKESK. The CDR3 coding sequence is TGTGCCAGCAGCCCTCCGGGACAGGGGGCTTACGAGCAGTACTTC. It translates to CASSPPGQGAYEQYF.

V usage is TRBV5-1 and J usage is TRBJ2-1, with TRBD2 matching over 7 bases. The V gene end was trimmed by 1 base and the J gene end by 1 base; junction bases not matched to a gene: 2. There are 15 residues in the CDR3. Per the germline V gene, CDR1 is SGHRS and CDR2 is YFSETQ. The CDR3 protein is CASSLQGGSYNEQFF. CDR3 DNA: TGCGCCAGCAGCTTGCAGGGAGGGTCCTACAATGAGCAGTTCTTC.

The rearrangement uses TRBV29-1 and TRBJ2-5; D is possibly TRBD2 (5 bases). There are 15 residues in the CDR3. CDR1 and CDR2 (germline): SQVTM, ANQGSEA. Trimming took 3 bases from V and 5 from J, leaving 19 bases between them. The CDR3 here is CSVDNPWGAWETQYF. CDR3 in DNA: TGCAGCGTTGACAACCCATGGGGAGCATGGGAGACCCAGTACTTC. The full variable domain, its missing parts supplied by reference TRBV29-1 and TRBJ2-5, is SAVISQKPSRDICQRGTSLTIQCQVDSQVTMMFWYRQQPGQSLTLIATANQGSEATYESGFVIDKFPISRPNLTFSTLTVSNMSPEDSSIYLCSVDNPWGAWETQYFGPGTRLLVL.

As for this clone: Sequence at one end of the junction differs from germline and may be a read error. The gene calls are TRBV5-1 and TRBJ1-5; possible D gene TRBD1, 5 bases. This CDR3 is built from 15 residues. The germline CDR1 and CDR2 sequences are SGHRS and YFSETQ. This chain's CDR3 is CASRLEGTSNQPQHF. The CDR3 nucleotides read TGCGCCAGCAGATTGGAGGGGACTAGCAATCAGCCCCAGCATTTT.

CDR3: CASSLDGTPRDTQYF. CDR3 in DNA: TGTGCCAGCAGCTTAGATGGGACTCCGAGGGATACGCAGTATTTT. The rearrangement joins TRBV11-2 to TRBJ2-3; a weak D match, TRBD2 (6 bases). This CDR3 is built from 15 residues. The germline V gene has CDR1 SGHAT and CDR2 FQNNGV. V shed 0 bases and J shed 6 bases, with 13 bases lying between them. Using reference TRBV11-2 and TRBJ2-3 for the parts outside the CDR3, the full variable domain is EAGVAQSPRYKIIEKRQSVAFWCNPISGHATLYWYQQILGQGPKLLIQFQNNGVVDDSQLPKDRFSAERLKGVDSTLKIQPAKLEDSAVYLCASSLDGTPRDTQYFGPGTRLTVL.

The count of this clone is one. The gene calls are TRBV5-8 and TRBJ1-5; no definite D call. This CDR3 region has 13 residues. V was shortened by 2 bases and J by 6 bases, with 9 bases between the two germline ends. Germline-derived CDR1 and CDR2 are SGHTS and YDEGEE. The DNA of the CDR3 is TGTGCCAGCAGCTTATTGGAAGGTCAGCCCCAGCATTTT. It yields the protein CASSLLEGQPQHF.

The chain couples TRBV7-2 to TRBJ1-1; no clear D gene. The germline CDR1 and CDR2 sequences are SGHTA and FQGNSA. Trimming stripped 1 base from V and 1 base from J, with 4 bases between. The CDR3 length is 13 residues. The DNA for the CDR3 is TGTGCCAGCAGCTTAGGCCAGAACACTGAAGCTTTCTTT. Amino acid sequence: CASSLGQNTEAFF.

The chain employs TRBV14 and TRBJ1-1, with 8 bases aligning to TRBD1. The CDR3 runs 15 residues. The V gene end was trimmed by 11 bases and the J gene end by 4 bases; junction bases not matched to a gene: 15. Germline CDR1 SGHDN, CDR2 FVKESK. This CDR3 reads CADSRTGLGGTEAFF. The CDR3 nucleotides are TGTGCCGATAGTAGGACAGGGCTGGGCGGCACTGAAGCTTTCTTT.

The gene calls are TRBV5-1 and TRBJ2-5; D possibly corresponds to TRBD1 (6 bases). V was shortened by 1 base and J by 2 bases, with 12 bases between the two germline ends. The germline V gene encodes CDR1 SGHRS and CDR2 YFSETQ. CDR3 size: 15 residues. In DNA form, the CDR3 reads TGCGCCAGCAGCTTGATGGGGACACTGCAAGAGACCCAGTACTTC. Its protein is CASSLMGTLQETQYF.

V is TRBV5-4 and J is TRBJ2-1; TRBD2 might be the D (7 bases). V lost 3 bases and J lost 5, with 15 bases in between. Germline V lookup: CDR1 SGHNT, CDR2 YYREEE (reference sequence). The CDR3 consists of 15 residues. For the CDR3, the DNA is TGTGCCAGCAGCTGGGGGGCGGGAGTTGACAATGAGCAGTTCTTC. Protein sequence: CASSWGAGVDNEQFF.

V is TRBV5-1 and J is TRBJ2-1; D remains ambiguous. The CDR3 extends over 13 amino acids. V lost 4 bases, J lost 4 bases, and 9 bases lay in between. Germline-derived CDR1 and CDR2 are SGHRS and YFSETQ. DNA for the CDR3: TGCGCCAGCAGCCAAGTAAGTTACAATGAGCAGTTCTTC. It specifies CASSQVSYNEQFF.

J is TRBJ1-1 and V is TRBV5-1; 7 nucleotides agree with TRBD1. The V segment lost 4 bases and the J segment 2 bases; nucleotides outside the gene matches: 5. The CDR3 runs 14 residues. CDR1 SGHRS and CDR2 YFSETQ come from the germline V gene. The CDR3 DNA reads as TGCGCCAGCAGCGATCAGGGGGTTAACACTGAAGCTTTCTTT. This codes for CASSDQGVNTEAFF.

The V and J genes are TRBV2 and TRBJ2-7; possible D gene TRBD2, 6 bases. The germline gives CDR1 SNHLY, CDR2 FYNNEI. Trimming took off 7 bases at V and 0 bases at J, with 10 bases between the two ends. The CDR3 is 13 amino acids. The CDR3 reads CASTEGSSYEQYF. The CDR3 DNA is TGTGCCAGCACGGAGGGGAGCTCCTACGAGCAGTACTTC. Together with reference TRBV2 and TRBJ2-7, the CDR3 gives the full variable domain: EPEVTQTPSHQVTQMGQEVILRCVPISNHLYFYWYRQILGQKVEFLVSFYNNEISEKSEIFDDQFSVERPDGSNFTLKIRSTKLEDSAMYFCASTEGSSYEQYFGPGTRLTVT.

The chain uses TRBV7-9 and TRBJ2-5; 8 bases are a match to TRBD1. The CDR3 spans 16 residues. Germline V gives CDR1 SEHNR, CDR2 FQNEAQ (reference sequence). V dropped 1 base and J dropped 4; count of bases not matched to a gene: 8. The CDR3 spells CASSLGGQGAGETQYF. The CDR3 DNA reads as TGTGCCAGCAGCTTAGGAGGTCAGGGGGCCGGAGAGACCCAGTACTTC.

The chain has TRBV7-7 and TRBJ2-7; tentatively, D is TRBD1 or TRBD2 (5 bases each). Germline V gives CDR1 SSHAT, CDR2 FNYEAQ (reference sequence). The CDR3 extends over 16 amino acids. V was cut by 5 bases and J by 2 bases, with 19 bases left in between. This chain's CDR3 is CASSPLGETPPYEQYF. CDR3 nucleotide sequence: TGTGCCAGCAGCCCATTGGGGGAGACCCCCCCCTACGAGCAGTACTTC.

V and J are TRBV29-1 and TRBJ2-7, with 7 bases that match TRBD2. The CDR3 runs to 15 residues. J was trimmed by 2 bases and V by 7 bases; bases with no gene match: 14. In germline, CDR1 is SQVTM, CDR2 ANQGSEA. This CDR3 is CSAGLVAGDPYEQYF. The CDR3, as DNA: TGCAGCGCCGGGCTGGTAGCGGGCGACCCCTACGAGCAGTACTTC.

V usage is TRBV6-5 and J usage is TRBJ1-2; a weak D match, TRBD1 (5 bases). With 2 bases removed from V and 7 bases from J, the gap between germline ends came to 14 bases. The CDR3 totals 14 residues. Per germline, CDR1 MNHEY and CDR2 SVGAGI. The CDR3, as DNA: TGTGCCAGCAGTTACCGGGACTGGAGGGGTGGCTACACCTTC. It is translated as CASSYRDWRGGYTF.

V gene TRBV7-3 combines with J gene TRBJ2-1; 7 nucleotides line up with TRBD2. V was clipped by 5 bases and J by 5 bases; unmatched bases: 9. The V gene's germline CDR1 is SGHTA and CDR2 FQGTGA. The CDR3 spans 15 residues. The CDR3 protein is CASSPEGGGHNEQFF. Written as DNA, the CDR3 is TGTGCCAGCAGCCCCGAAGGCGGGGGACACAATGAGCAGTTCTTC.

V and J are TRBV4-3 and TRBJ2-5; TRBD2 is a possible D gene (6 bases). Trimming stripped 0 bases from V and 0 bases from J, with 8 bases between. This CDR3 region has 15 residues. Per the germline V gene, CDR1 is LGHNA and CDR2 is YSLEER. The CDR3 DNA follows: TGCGCCAGCAGCCAAGATTGGGGGGACCAAGAGACCCAGTACTTC. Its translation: CASSQDWGDQETQYF.

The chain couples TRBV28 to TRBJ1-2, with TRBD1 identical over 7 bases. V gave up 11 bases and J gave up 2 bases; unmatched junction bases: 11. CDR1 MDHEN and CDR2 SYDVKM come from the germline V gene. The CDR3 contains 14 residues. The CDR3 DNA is TGTGCCTCAACCGTCGGCAGGGGGAACTATGGCTACACCTTC. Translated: CASTVGRGNYGYTF.

CDR3 coding DNA: TGTGCCAGTAGTATAGATGGGACAGGTCCGAGCTCCTACAATGAGCAGTTCTTC. Translated: CASSIDGTGPSSYNEQFF. The gene calls are TRBV19 and TRBJ2-1; 8 bases are a match to TRBD1. The V and J ends lost 0 bases and 0 bases, in that order; junction bases with no gene match: 7. The CDR3 contains 18 residues. In germline, CDR1 is LNHDA, CDR2 SQIVND (reference sequence).